This T cell receptor beta chain originates from a study of post-analysis software for immune sequencing data. Across the whole study: The disease courses covered relapsing-remitting, secondary progressive and progressive-relapsing multiple sclerosis. Findings and limits, study-wide: The authors found that F measure strongly co-clustered same-batch samples. Patients used five TRBV segments, including TRBV5-6, TRBV5-1 and TRBV20-1, more often than controls.

Prepared libraries of TCR beta cDNA carried unique molecular identifiers. The yield from roughly 1 to 10 million T cells was roughly 500,000 cDNA molecules in total. TCRdb fed the PCR reads into MiXCR, producing one record per CDR3 protein. The sample consists of around 190,000 distinct CDR3 sequences, 29% of them appearing once. V was trimmed by 7 bases and J by 4 bases, leaving 19 bases between them. The V gene's germline CDR1 is MNHEY and CDR2 SVGAGI. The CDR3 sequence is 16 residues long. Remarks on this clonotype: Its antigen is not identified.

The chain links TRBV6-5 to TRBJ2-2, with D possibly TRBD1 on 6 matching bases. Sample: blood. This receptor was taken from a girl between 2 and 17 years old with multiple sclerosis. CDR3 sequence: CASTRSRGGGTGELFF. The CDR3 coding sequence is TGTGCCAGCACCCGATCCAGGGGTGGCGGCACCGGGGAGCTGTTTTTT.